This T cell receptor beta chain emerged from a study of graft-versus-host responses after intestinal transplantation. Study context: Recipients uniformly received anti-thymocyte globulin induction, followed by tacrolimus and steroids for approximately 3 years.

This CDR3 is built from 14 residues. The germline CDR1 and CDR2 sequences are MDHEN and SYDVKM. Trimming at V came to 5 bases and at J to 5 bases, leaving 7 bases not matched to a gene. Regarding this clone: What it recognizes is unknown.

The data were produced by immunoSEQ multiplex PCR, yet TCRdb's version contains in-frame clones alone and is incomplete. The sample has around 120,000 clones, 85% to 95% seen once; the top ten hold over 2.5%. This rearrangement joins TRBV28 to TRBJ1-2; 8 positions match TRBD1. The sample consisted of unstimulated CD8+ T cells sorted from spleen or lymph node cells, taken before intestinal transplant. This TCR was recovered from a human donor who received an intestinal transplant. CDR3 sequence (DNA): TGTGCCAGCAGTCCGCGACAGGGGTGGTATGGCTACACCTTC. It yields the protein CASSPRQGWYGYTF.